The T cell receptor beta chain under discussion was sequenced for a study of blood T cell repertoires in COVID-19. Background on the study: The origin of the acute and convalescent COVID-19 samples was the United States, Italy and Spain. From T cells, B-cell-depleted T cells, or PBMCs came the material, which was cDNA or gDNA.

This CDR3 region has 17 residues. Losses at the gene ends were 7 bases for V and 0 bases for J; bases not matched to a gene: 14. Germline V gene sequence: CDR1 LNHDA, CDR2 SQIVND (reference sequence). The Seattle site enrolled patients during active infection and followed them longitudinally. Authors' methods: Nucleated cell counts were estimated from reference gene primer amplification. Profiling relied on immunoSEQ multiplex PCR, and the TCRdb table lists in-frame clones only, not all of them. The V and J calls and the clone size are those of that table, but D and trimming were determined from the DNA. The repertoire holds hundreds of thousands of clones, with around nine tenths as singletons. There are a few counts of this clone.

The sample consisted of peripheral blood. The chain combines TRBV19 with TRBJ1-2, with 7 bases aligning to TRBD1. The receptor was isolated from a woman aged 70-85 years with COVID-19, enrolled during active disease. The CDR3 DNA sequence: TGTGCCAGTACCCCACCCGGGACAGTGATTACTAACTATGGCTACACCTTC. Amino acids: CASTPPGTVITNYGYTF.